This T cell receptor (beta chain) was profiled in a study of response to subunit inactivated influenza vaccine. The study's findings and limits: The study's authors posited that every seasonal influenza vaccination enlists few new T cells.

TCRdb passed the RT-PCR reads through MiXCR, listing each CDR3 protein once. This table has 550,000 to 800,000 distinct CDR3 sequences, less than 20% appearing once. This clonotype was counted between two and nine times. Its antigen is currently unknown. This CDR3 has 12 residues. Looked up from germline, CDR1 is LNHNV and CDR2 is YYDKDF (reference sequence). The V end was cut by 3 bases, the J end by 7 bases, with 7 bases between. The material was PBMCs from blood, obtained 11 to 12 days after vaccination. V and J are TRBV15 and TRBJ2-1; D unresolved. The clonotype originates from a man in his forties or fifties who received an inactivated influenza vaccine. CDR3 DNA sequence: TGTGCCACCAGCAGTTGGGGAAATGAGCAGTTCTTC. Translation gives CATSSWGNEQFF.